The 23 T cell receptor beta chains below were found in one sample sequenced in a study of shared clonotypes between healthy human individuals. Sequenced by immunoSEQ multiplex PCR; TCRdb stores in-frame clones only, minus some. The table lists fewer than 650,000 clones, around 78% of them singletons. Sequencing was performed on PBMCs. These receptors came from a woman aged 40 to 50 in good health. Some clones in this sample may be carry-over from other donors' samples.

CDR3 DNA: TGTGCCAGCAGCAGACGTACAGGGGTCGCTGAAGCTTTCTTT. Its translation is CASSRRTGVAEAFF. The chain couples TRBV13 to TRBJ1-1; TRBD1 matches at 7 bases. Trimming cost V 5 bases and J 6 bases; bases outside gene matches: 9. The CDR3 is made up of 14 amino acids. Per germline, CDR1 PRHDT and CDR2 FYEKMQ (reference sequence).

The genes are TRBV6-4 and TRBJ2-2, with 10 bases aligning to TRBD1. The CDR3 loop spans 15 amino acids. Trimming removed 8 bases from V and 1 base from J; junction bases left unmatched: 4. In germline, CDR1 is MRHNA, CDR2 SNTAGT. The CDR3 loop reads CASGRDRGNTGELFF. The CDR3, as DNA: TGTGCCAGCGGTCGGGACAGGGGGAACACCGGGGAGCTGTTTTTT.

The chain has TRBV29-1 and TRBJ2-7; 12 bases map to TRBD2. V was clipped by 6 bases and J by 2 bases; unmatched bases: 5. CDR1 SQVTM and CDR2 ANQGSEA come from the germline V gene. The CDR3 is made up of 14 amino acids. The CDR3 nucleotides read TGCAGCGTCTCTAGCGGGAGGGCTACCTACGAGCAGTACTTC. Protein product: CSVSSGRATYEQYF.

The V gene is TRBV10-3, the J gene TRBJ2-7; D is possibly TRBD1 (6 bases). V dropped 6 bases and J dropped 0 bases, with 12 bases sitting between them. Germline loops: CDR1 ENHRY, CDR2 SYGVKD. The CDR3 covers 14 residues. The chain's CDR3 is CAIRPQQGSYEQYF. In DNA, the CDR3 is TGTGCCATCAGACCCCAACAGGGCTCCTACGAGCAGTACTTC.

This clone was seen only a few times. The chain uses TRBV18 and TRBJ2-7; D tentatively reads TRBD1 or TRBD2 (6 bases each). Germline V CDR1 and CDR2: KGHSH, LQKENI. V was shortened by 4 bases and J by 7 bases, with 14 bases between the two germline ends. This CDR3 region has 13 residues. In nucleotides, the CDR3 is TGTGCCAGCTCACTCTCAGGGGCGGGGGAGCAGTACTTC. This translates into CASSLSGAGEQYF.

V and J are TRBV18 and TRBJ1-1, with D possibly matching TRBD1 (6 bases). The germline V gene encodes CDR1 KGHSH and CDR2 LQKENI. V lost 6 bases and J lost 1, with 9 bases in between. The CDR3 length is 13 residues. The CDR3 nucleotides read TGTGCCAGCTCGGGGGGGCAGAACACTGAAGCTTTCTTT. It encodes CASSGGQNTEAFF.

The chain combines TRBV7-9 with TRBJ2-3; D is undetermined. Germline CDR1 and CDR2: SEHNR and FQNEAQ (reference sequence). CDR3 length equals 15 residues. The ends were cut back, 2 bases at V and 5 bases at J, with 14 bases in the middle. CDR3 region: CASSLIGSTGDTQYF. In nucleotides, the CDR3 is TGTGCCAGCAGCTTAATCGGAAGCACGGGAGATACGCAGTATTTT.

The rearrangement links TRBV7-3 to TRBJ2-2; 10 bases are shared with TRBD1. Trimming removed 3 bases from V and 4 bases from J; junction bases left unmatched: 5. Germline V gives CDR1 SGHTA, CDR2 FQGTGA. This CDR3 is 16 amino acids long. The CDR3 protein is CASSFPGQGSTGELFF. CDR3 sequence (DNA): TGTGCCAGCAGCTTCCCGGGACAGGGGTCCACCGGGGAGCTGTTTTTT.

The sample holds one count of this clone. V and J are TRBV19 and TRBJ1-2; 8 bases fit TRBD1. This CDR3 region has 15 residues. Germline trimming cut 11 bases from V and 3 bases from J; bases unmatched to any gene: 14. Germline loops: CDR1 LNHDA, CDR2 SQIVND (reference sequence). The CDR3 DNA reads TGTGCCTGCTCTCAACGGGACAGGCACTACTATGGCTACACCTTC. Its translation: CACSQRDRHYYGYTF.

In its sample, this clone was seen once. The chain recombines TRBV9 with TRBJ2-3; D is possibly TRBD2 (6 bases). The CDR3 sequence is 15 residues long. CDR1 SGDLS and CDR2 YYNGEE come from the germline V gene. V was pared by 4 bases and J by 2 bases, with 14 bases between. This CDR3 reads CASSPETRSTDTQYF. Here the CDR3 DNA reads TGTGCCAGCAGCCCCGAGACTAGATCCACAGATACGCAGTATTTT.

This clone was found a few times. The V and J genes are TRBV7-9 and TRBJ1-2; 7 bases align to TRBD1. The length of the CDR3 is 13 residues. With 6 bases clipped from V and 3 bases from J, the junction kept 4 bases outside the gene matches. Per the germline V gene, CDR1 is SEHNR and CDR2 is FQNEAQ (reference sequence). Written as DNA, the CDR3 is TGTGCCAGCAGTCGAGGGACAGACTATGGCTACACCTTC. Its translation is CASSRGTDYGYTF.

On this clone itself: The identical CDR3 is also encoded by other nucleotide sequences in the sample. This chain links TRBV30 with TRBJ2-5; no definite D call. V lost 5 bases and J 4 bases, leaving 5 bases between the germline ends. CDR1 and CDR2 (germline): GTSNPN, SVGIG (reference sequence). The CDR3 totals 10 residues. CDR3 region: CAWGRETQYF. The DNA for the CDR3 is TGTGCCTGGGGCCGAGAGACCCAGTACTTC.

The rearrangement links TRBV9 to TRBJ2-7; a possible D gene is TRBD2 (6 bases). Germline CDR1 is SGDLS and CDR2 is YYNGEE. The CDR3 loop spans 13 amino acids. The V and J ends lost 2 bases and 7 bases respectively, with 13 bases between them. The CDR3 coding sequence is TGTGCCAGCAGCGTGCAGGGAGGCGGTGAGCAGTACTTC. Translated: CASSVQGGGEQYF.

V and J are TRBV2 and TRBJ1-2; 8 bases align to TRBD1. The CDR3 covers 14 residues. Trimming at V came to 6 bases and at J to 8 bases, leaving 11 bases not matched to a gene. Germline loops: CDR1 SNHLY, CDR2 FYNNEI. The CDR3 protein is CASSDYPGGGGYTF. CDR3 nucleotides: TGTGCCAGCAGCGATTACCCAGGGGGCGGGGGCTACACCTTC.

J is TRBJ2-7 and V is TRBV23-1, with 7 bases matching TRBD1. Being an ORF, TRBV23-1 has a function that is uncertain. This CDR3 contains 14 residues. The V and J ends lost 2 bases and 4 bases, in that order; junction bases with no gene match: 5. Here the CDR3 DNA reads TGCGCCAGCAGTCAACCCGACAGGGATTACGAGCAGTACTTC. Translating gives CASSQPDRDYEQYF.

The chain employs TRBV7-9 and TRBJ1-2, with 7 nucleotides matching TRBD1. This CDR3 region has 16 residues. CDR1 is SEHNR, CDR2 FQNEAQ, per germline (reference sequence). V lost 5 bases, J lost 6 bases, and 15 bases stayed unmatched. Here the CDR3 DNA reads TGTGCCAGCAGCCGGACAGGTCCGGTAGGGGGGGATGGCTACACCTTC. Its translation is CASSRTGPVGGDGYTF.

With respect to this clone: A much larger clone lies one base from this, so it may be a read error. V gene TRBV4-3 combines with J gene TRBJ1-2, with D uncertain. CDR1 and CDR2 from the germline V gene are LGHNA and YSLEER. The CDR3 has 14 residues. The CDR3 spells CASSLRTANYDYTF. In DNA form, the CDR3 reads TGCGCCAGCAGCCTACGGACGGCGAACTATGACTACACCTTC.

In this sample, this clone turned up once. The chain joins TRBV6-5 to TRBJ1-2; 7 bases match TRBD1. J was trimmed by 3 bases and V by 4 bases; bases with no gene match: 2. This CDR3 region has 13 residues. CDR1 is MNHEY and CDR2 is SVGAGI in the germline V gene. The CDR3, as DNA: TGTGCCAGCAGTTTCGGACAGGACTATGGCTACACCTTC. Translated: CASSFGQDYGYTF.

The gene calls are TRBV6-4 and TRBJ2-1; tentative D call: TRBD2 (5 bases). Trimming left V 4 bases short and J 5 bases short, with 9 bases between. Germline CDR1 and CDR2: MRHNA and SNTAGT. The CDR3 runs 13 residues. The DNA of the CDR3 is TGTGCCAGCAGTGTGGAGACTAACAATGAGCAGTTCTTC. Protein product: CASSVETNNEQFF.

CDR3 nucleotide sequence: TGTGCCTGGAGTGTAGAGAGCCACCTCGGGACGCAGTATTTT. It translates to CAWSVESHLGTQYF. V is TRBV30 and J is TRBJ2-3, with D hard to call. Trimming removed 0 bases at V and 9 bases at J, with 16 bases between. This CDR3 has 14 amino acids. Germline assignment: CDR1 GTSNPN and CDR2 SVGIG (reference sequence).

Concerning this clone: This may arise from a read error, as a much more abundant clone is one base away. The chain recombines TRBV29-1 with TRBJ1-1, with D unclear. The CDR3 is made up of 12 amino acids. Per germline, CDR1 SQVTM and CDR2 ANQGSEA. CDR3: CSVAPVNTEALF. CDR3 coding DNA: TGCAGCGTTGCTCCGGTGAACACTGAAGCTCTCTTT.

This chain joins TRBV6-5 and TRBJ2-7, with D possibly called TRBD1 or TRBD2 (5 bases each). V gave up 7 bases and J gave up 0 bases, with 16 bases separating them. CDR3 size: 15 residues. The germline CDR1 and CDR2 sequences are MNHEY and SVGAGI. CDR3 nucleotide sequence: TGTGCCAGCACGTCCGGGACCGACGTCTCCTACGAGCAGTACTTC. Protein: CASTSGTDVSYEQYF.

The count of this clone is one. The chain has TRBV11-3 and TRBJ2-7, with D perhaps matching TRBD2 (6 bases). The germline CDR1 and CDR2 sequences are SGHNT and YENEEA. Trimming stripped 3 bases from V and 0 bases from J, with 21 bases between. The CDR3 runs to 18 residues. The CDR3 coding sequence is TGTGCCAGCAGCTTTCATAACCGGAGGGATCCGAGCTCCTACGAGCAGTACTTC. This gives the protein CASSFHNRRDPSSYEQYF. The complete variable domain, with remaining parts taken from reference TRBV11-3 and TRBJ2-7, reads EAGVVQSPRYKIIEKKQPVAFWCNPISGHNTLYWYLQNLGQGPELLIRYENEEAVDDSQLPKDRFSAERLKGVDSTLKIQPAELGDSAVYLCASSFHNRRDPSSYEQYFGPGTRLTVT.